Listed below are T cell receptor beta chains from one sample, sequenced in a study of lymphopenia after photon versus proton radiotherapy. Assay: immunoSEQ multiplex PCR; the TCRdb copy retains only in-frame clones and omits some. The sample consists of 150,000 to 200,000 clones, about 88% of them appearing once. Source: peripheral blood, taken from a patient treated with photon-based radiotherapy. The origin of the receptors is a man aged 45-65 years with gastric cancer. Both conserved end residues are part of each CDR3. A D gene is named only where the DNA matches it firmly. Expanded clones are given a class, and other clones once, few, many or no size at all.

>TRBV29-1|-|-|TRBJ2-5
TGCAGCGTTGATAGAGGGGAGGAGACCCAGTACTTC
CSVDRGEETQYF
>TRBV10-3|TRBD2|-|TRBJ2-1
TGTGCCACCTGGGGACTAGCGGGAGGCTCTATGGATGAGCAGTTCTTC
CATWGLAGGSMDEQFF
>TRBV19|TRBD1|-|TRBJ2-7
TGTGCCAGTAGTAACCGGGACAGGCCCCCCTACGAGCAGTACTTC
CASSNRDRPPYEQYF
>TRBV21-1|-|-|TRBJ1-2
TGTGCCAGCAGCAAAGCGTCTAACTATGGCTACACCTTC
CASSKASNYGYTF
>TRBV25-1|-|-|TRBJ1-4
TGTGCCAGCAGTGATAGGGGTGTCGGGGGAAAACTGTTTTTT
CASSDRGVGGKLFF
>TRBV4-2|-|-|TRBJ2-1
TGTGCCAGCAGCCAAGAGACAGCGGTCTCCTACAATGAGCAGTTCTTC
CASSQETAVSYNEQFF
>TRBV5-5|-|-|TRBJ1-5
TGTGCCAGCAGCTACCAACTTGGCCGGGCCGGAGATCAGCCCCAGCATTTT
CASSYQLGRAGDQPQHF
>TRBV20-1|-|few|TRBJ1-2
TGCAGTGCTGTACCAGTTTATGGCTACACCTTC
CSAVPVYGYTF
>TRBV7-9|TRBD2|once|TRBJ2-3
TGTGCCAGCAGCCTTTTCGGCCGCGGGAGGGTAGGAGATACGCAGTATTTT
CASSLFGRGRVGDTQYF
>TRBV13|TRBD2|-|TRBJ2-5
TGTGCCAGCAGCCTAACCGGGAGGGGGCAAGAGACCCAGTACTTC
CASSLTGRGQETQYF
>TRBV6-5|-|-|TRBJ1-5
TGTGCCAGCAGTTACACGGGGAGCTCGGATCAGCCCCAGCATTTT
CASSYTGSSDQPQHF